The source of this T cell receptor beta chain is a study of tumor-infiltrating lymphocytes in primary liver carcinoma. The study's findings and limits: Only about 7-25% of top clones were detected in each of the five tumor regions.

There are 14 residues in the CDR3. The V gene's germline CDR1 is MDHEN and CDR2 SYDVKM. Trimming stripped 7 bases from V and 0 bases from J, with 11 bases between. Both RNA and DNA were isolated together from about 21-30 mg of bulk tissue that had not been sorted. The patients presented with primary liver carcinoma, which was managed through surgical resection. Patients in the cohort were treatment-naive and living with chronic HBV infection. The study sampled five separate regions from each tumor. Constant-region priming of approximately 500 ng total RNA yielded TCR beta cDNA. Three nested multiplex PCR rounds of slightly modified ARM-PCR generated TCR beta libraries. Amplification in the first two PCR rounds was performed using TRBV1-TRBV30 forward primers and a C-beta reverse primer for roughly 9 cycles each. Each CDR3 protein is one row after TCRdb ran MiXCR on the multiplex PCR reads. The sample shows about 120,000 distinct CDR3 sequences, roughly 69% of them seen only once.

This clonotype was counted between two and nine times. Its specificity is not known. The chain couples TRBV28 to TRBJ2-3; tentative D call: TRBD2 (5 bases). The clonotype originates from an older woman with primary liver carcinoma and hepatitis B virus infection. Material: liver tumor tissue from sampling region 1. Stated subset: tumor region T1, superior pole. The CDR3 DNA reads TGTGCCAGCAAGCGGCAGCTTAGCACAGATACGCAGTATTTT. Its protein product is CASKRQLSTDTQYF.